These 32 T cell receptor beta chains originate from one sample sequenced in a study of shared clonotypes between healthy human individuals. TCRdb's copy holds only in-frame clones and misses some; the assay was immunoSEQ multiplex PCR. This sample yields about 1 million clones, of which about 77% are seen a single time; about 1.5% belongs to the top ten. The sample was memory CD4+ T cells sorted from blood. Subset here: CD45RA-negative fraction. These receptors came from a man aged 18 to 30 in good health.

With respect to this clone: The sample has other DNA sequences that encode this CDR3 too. The CDR3 sequence is CASSVGSANTGELFF. The DNA for the CDR3 is TGTGCCAGCAGTGTGGGTAGCGCCAACACCGGGGAGCTGTTTTTT. The chain joins TRBV6-4 to TRBJ2-2; tentatively, D is TRBD2 (5 bases). The CDR3 runs 15 residues. CDR1 and CDR2 (germline): MRHNA, SNTAGT. Trimming stripped 4 bases from V and 2 bases from J, with 11 bases between.

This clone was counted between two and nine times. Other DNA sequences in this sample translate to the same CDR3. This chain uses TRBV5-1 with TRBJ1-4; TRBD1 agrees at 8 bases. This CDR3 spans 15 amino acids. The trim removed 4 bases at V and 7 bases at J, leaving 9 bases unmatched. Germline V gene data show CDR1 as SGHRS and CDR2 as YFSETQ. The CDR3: CASSTTQGAGEKLFF. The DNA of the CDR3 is TGCGCCAGCAGCACCACTCAGGGGGCTGGTGAAAAACTGTTTTTT.

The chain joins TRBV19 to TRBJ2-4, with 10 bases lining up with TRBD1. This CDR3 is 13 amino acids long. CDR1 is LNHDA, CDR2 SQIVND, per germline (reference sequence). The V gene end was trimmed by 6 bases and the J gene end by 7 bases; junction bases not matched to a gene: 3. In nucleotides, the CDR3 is TGTGCCAGTAGCCTGGGACAGGGGAACATTCAGTACTTC. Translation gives CASSLGQGNIQYF.

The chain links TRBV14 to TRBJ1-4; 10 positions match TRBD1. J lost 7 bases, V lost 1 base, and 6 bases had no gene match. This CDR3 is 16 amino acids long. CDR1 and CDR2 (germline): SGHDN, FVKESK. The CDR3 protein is CASSQVTGGASEKLFF. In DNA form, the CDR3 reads TGTGCCAGCAGCCAAGTGACAGGGGGCGCTTCTGAAAAACTGTTTTTT.

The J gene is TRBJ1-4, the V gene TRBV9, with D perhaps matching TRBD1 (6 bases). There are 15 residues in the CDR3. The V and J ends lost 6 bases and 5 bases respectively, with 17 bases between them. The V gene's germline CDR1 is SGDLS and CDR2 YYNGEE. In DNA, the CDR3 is TGTGCCAGCACCTCTGGAGGGGGAAGAAATGAAAAACTGTTTTTT. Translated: CASTSGGGRNEKLFF.

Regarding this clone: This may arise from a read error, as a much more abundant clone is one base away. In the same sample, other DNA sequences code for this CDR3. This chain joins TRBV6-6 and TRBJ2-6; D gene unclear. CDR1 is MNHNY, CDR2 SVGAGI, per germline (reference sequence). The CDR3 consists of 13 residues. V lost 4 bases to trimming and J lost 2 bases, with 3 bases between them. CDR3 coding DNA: TGTGCCAGCAGTTCTCCTGGGGCCAACGTCCTGACTTTC. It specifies CASSSPGANVLTF.

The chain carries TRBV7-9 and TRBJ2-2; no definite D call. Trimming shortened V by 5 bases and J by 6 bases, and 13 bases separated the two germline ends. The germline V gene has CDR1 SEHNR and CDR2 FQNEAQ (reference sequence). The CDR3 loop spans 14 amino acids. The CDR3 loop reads CASSAQIGPGELFF. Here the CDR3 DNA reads TGTGCCAGCAGCGCCCAGATCGGTCCCGGGGAGCTGTTTTTT.

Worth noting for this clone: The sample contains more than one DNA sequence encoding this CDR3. The CDR3 DNA reads as TGTGCCAGCAGCGGAGTTAGCTCTGGAAACACCATATATTTT. Translation: CASSGVSSGNTIYF. The gene calls are TRBV27 and TRBJ1-3; D gene uncertain. This CDR3 region has 14 residues. Germline assignment: CDR1 MNHEY and CDR2 SMNVEV (reference sequence). Trimming took off 6 bases at V and 0 bases at J, with 9 bases between the two ends.

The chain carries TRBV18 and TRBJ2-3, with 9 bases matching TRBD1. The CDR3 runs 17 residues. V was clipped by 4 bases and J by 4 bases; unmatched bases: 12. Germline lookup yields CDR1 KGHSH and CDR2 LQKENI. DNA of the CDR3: TGTGCCAGCTCACGCTTGATACCGGGACAGGGAGCAGATACGCAGTATTTT. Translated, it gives CASSRLIPGQGADTQYF. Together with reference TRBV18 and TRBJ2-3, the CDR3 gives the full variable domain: NAGVMQNPRHLVRRRGQEARLRCSPMKGHSHVYWYRQLPEEGLKFMVYLQKENIIDESGMPKERFSAEFPKEGPSILRIQQVVRGDSAAYFCASSRLIPGQGADTQYFGPGTRLTVL.

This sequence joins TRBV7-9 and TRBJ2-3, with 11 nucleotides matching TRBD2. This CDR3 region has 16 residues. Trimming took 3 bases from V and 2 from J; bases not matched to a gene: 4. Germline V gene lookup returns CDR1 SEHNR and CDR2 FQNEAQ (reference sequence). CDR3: CASSFGTSGSTDTQYF. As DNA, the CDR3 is TGTGCCAGCAGCTTTGGGACTAGCGGTTCCACAGATACGCAGTATTTT.

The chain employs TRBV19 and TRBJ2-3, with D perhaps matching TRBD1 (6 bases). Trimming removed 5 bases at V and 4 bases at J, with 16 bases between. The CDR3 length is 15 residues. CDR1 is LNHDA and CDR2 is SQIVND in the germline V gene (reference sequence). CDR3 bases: TGTGCCAGTAGTGACCGACAGGCGGTTTCAGATACGCAGTATTTT. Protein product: CASSDRQAVSDTQYF.

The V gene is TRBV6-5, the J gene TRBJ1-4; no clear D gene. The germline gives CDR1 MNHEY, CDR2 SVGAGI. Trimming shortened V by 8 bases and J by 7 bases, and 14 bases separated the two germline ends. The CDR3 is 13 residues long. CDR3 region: CASGGSWVEKLFF. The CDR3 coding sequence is TGTGCCAGCGGCGGGTCGTGGGTTGAAAAACTGTTTTTT.

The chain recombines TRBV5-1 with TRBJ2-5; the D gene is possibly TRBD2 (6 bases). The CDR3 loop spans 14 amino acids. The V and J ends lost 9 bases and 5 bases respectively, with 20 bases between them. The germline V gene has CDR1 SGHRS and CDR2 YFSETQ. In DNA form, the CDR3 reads TGCGCCACCTCACCCGGGGGTCCCGGGGAGACCCAGTACTTC. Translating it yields CATSPGGPGETQYF.

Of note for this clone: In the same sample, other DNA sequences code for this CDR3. The DNA for the CDR3 is TGTGCCAGCAGTTACTCGGTTCCCCTCAGCTCCTACGAGCAGTACTTC. Translating gives CASSYSVPLSSYEQYF. This sequence joins TRBV6-5 and TRBJ2-7; D not certain. The CDR3 loop spans 16 amino acids. Germline lookup yields CDR1 MNHEY and CDR2 SVGAGI. Trimming removed 0 bases at V and 0 bases at J, with 12 bases between.

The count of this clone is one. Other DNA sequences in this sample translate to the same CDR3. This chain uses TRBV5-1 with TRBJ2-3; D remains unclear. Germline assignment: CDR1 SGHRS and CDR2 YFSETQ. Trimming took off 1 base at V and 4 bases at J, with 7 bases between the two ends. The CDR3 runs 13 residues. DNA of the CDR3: TGCGCCAGCAGCTTGCCAGGATCAGATACGCAGTATTTT. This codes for CASSLPGSDTQYF. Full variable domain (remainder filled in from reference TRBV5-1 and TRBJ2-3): KAGVTQTPRYLIKTRGQQVTLSCSPISGHRSVSWYQQTPGQGLQFLFEYFSETQRNKGNFPGRFSGRQFSNSRSEMNVSTLELGDSALYLCASSLPGSDTQYFGPGTRLTVL.

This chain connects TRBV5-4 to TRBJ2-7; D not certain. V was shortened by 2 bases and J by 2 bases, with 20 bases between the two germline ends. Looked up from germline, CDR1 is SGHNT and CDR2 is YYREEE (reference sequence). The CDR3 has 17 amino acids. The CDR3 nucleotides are TGTGCCAGCAGCTTCCCGGGTGGAGTTCTCCCGACCTACGAGCAGTACTTC. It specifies CASSFPGGVLPTYEQYF.

The CDR3: CASSLRTGQETQYF. The DNA of the CDR3 is TGTGCCAGCAGCCTCCGGACAGGGCAAGAGACCCAGTACTTC. The rearrangement links TRBV5-4 to TRBJ2-5; 8 positions agree with TRBD1. The CDR3 is 14 amino acids. J was trimmed by 2 bases and V by 4 bases; bases with no gene match: 4. Germline V gene data show CDR1 as SGHNT and CDR2 as YYREEE (reference sequence).

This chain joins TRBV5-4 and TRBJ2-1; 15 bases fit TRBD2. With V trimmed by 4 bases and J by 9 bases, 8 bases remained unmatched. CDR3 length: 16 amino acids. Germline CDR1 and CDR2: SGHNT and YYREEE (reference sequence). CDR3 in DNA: TGTGCCAGCAGCGCCGGACTAGCGGGGGGGCCACGTGAGCAGTTCTTC. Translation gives CASSAGLAGGPREQFF.

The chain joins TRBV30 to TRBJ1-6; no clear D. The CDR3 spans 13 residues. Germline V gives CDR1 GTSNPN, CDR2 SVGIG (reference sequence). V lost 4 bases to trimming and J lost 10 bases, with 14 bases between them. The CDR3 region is CAWTGEPGSPLHF. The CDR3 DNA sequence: TGTGCCTGGACCGGAGAACCGGGATCACCCCTCCACTTT.

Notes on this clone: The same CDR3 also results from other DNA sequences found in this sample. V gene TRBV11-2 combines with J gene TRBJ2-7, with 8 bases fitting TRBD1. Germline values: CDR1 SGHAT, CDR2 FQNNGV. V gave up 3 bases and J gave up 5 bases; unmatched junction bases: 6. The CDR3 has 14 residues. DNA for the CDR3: TGTGCCAGCAGCTTGCGAGACAGGGGACACGAGCAGTACTTC. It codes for CASSLRDRGHEQYF.

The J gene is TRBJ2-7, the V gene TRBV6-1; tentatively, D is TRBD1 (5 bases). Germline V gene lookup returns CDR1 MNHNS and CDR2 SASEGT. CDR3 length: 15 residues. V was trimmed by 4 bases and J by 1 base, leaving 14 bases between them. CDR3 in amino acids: CASSGQPGASYEQYF. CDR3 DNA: TGTGCCAGCAGTGGACAGCCGGGCGCTTCCTACGAGCAGTACTTC.

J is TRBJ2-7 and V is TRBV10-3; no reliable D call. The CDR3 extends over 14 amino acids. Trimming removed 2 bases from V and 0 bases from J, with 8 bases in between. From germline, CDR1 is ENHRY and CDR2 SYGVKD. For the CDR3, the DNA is TGTGCCATCAGTGAGAAACGGGCCTCCTACGAGCAGTACTTC. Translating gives CAISEKRASYEQYF.

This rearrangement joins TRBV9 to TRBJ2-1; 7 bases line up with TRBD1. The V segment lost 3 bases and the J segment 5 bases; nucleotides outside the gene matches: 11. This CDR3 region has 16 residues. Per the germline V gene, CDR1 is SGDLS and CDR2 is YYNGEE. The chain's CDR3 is CASSDDRVRYNNEQFF. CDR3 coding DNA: TGTGCCAGCAGCGACGACAGGGTCAGATATAACAATGAGCAGTTCTTC.

The CDR3 sequence is CASSKKRHRSAEAFF. The CDR3 bases are TGTGCCAGCAGCAAAAAGCGGCACCGGTCAGCTGAAGCTTTCTTT. The chain has TRBV21-1 and TRBJ1-1. TRBV21-1 is annotated as a pseudogene. The CDR3 sequence is 15 residues long.

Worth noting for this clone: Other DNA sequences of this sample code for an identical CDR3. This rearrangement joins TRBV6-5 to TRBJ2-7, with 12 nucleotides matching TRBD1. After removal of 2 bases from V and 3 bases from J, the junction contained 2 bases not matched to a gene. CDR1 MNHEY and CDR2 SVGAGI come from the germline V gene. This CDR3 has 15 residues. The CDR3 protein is CASSYRDRGHYEQYF. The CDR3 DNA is TGTGCCAGCAGTTACCGGGACAGGGGGCACTACGAGCAGTACTTC.

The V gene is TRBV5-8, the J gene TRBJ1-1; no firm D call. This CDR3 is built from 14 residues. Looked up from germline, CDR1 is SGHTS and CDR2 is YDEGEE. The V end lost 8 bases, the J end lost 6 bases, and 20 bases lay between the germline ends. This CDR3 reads CASSRGFSTAEAFF. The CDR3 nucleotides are TGTGCCAGTTCTCGGGGTTTTTCAACAGCTGAAGCTTTCTTT.

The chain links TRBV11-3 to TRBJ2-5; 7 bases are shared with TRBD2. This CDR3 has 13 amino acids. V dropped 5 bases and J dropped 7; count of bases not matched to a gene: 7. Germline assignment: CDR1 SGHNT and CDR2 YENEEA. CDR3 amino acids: CASSGVTGGTQYF. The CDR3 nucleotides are TGTGCCAGCAGCGGGGTCACGGGGGGGACCCAGTACTTC.

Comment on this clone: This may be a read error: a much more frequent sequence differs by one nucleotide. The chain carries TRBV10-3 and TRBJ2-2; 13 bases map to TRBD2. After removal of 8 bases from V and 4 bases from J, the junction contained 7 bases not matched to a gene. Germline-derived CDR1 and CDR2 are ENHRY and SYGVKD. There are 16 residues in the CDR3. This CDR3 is CAIGDTSGRVTGELFF. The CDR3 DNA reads TGTGCCATCGGCGATACTAGCGGGAGGGTCACCGGGGAGCTGTTTTTT.

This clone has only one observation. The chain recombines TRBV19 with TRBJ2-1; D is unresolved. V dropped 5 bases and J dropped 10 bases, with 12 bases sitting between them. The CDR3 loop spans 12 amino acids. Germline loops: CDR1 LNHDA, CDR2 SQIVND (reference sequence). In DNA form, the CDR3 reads TGTGCCAGTAGTTGGGCCCCACAGGAGCAGTTCTTC. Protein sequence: CASSWAPQEQFF. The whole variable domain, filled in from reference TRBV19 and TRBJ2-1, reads DGGITQSPKYLFRKEGQNVTLSCEQNLNHDAMYWYRQDPGQGLRLIYYSQIVNDFQKGDIAEGYSVSREKKESFPLTVTSAQKNPTAFYLCASSWAPQEQFFGPGTRLTVL.

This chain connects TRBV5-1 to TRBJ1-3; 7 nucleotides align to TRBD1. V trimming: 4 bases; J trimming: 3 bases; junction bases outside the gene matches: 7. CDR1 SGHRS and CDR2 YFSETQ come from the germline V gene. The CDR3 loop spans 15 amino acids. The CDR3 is CASSDTGALGNTIYF. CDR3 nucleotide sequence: TGCGCCAGCAGCGATACAGGGGCGCTTGGAAACACCATATATTTT. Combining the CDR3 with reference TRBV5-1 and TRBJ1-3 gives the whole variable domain KAGVTQTPRYLIKTRGQQVTLSCSPISGHRSVSWYQQTPGQGLQFLFEYFSETQRNKGNFPGRFSGRQFSNSRSEMNVSTLELGDSALYLCASSDTGALGNTIYFGEGSWLTVV.

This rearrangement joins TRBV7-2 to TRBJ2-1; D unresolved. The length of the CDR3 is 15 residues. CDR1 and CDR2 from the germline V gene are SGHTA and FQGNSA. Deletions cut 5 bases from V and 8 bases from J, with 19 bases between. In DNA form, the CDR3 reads TGTGCCAGCAGCCCAGGACGGTTGAGTCGCTATGAGCAGTTCTTC. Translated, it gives CASSPGRLSRYEQFF.

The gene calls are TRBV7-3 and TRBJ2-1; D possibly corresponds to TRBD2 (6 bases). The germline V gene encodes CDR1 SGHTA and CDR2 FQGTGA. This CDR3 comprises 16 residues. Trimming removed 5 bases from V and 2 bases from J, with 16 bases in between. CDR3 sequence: CASSPLAGRTYNEQFF. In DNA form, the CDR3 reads TGTGCCAGCAGCCCACTGGCGGGACGGACCTACAATGAGCAGTTCTTC.